The 18 T cell receptor beta chains reported below all come from one sample, sequenced in a study of blood T cell repertoires in COVID-19. Generated by immunoSEQ multiplex PCR, the TCRdb table keeps only in-frame clones and is missing some. The data contain 150,000 to 200,000 clones, about four fifths of them singletons. Specimen: peripheral blood. These TCRs come from a man aged 60-69 years with active or convalescent COVID-19.

The chain joins TRBV24-1 to TRBJ2-3, with 9 positions matching TRBD1. The CDR3 sequence is 15 residues long. V shed 7 bases and J 6 bases; nucleotides not matched to a gene: 10. Germline CDR1 and CDR2: KGHDR and SFDVKD. The CDR3 sequence is CATSPTGTGRDTQYF. In DNA, the CDR3 is TGTGCCACCAGCCCCACCGGGACAGGGCGGGATACGCAGTATTTT.

This chain joins TRBV19 and TRBJ2-1, with 7 bases aligning to TRBD2. The germline V gene has CDR1 LNHDA and CDR2 SQIVND (reference sequence). With V trimmed by 5 bases and J by 5 bases, 9 bases remained unmatched. The CDR3 has 15 amino acids. The CDR3 nucleotides are TGTGCCAGTAGTCAACTCTGGGGGGGAGACAATGAGCAGTTCTTC. Its translation: CASSQLWGGDNEQFF. Complete variable domain (other parts from reference TRBV19 and TRBJ2-1): DGGITQSPKYLFRKEGQNVTLSCEQNLNHDAMYWYRQDPGQGLRLIYYSQIVNDFQKGDIAEGYSVSREKKESFPLTVTSAQKNPTAFYLCASSQLWGGDNEQFFGPGTRLTVL.

V is TRBV5-1 and J is TRBJ2-2; 9 bases fit TRBD2. The CDR3 runs 16 residues. With V trimmed by 8 bases and J by 1 base, 9 bases remained unmatched. CDR1 is SGHRS and CDR2 is YFSETQ in the germline V gene. The CDR3 protein is CASCLAGILNTGELFF. As DNA, the CDR3 is TGCGCCAGTTGTCTAGCGGGAATACTGAACACCGGGGAGCTGTTTTTT.

DNA of the CDR3: TGTGCCAGCAGCCCCCGAGGGACAGGCAACACTGAAGCTTTCTTT. Protein product: CASSPRGTGNTEAFF. The chain links TRBV11-2 to TRBJ1-1, with 8 bases lining up with TRBD1. Germline CDR1 reads SGHAT; CDR2 reads FQNNGV. CDR3 size: 15 residues. Unmatched junction bases numbered 7, after V lost 5 bases and J lost 2 bases. Filled out from reference TRBV11-2 and TRBJ1-1, the complete variable domain reads EAGVAQSPRYKIIEKRQSVAFWCNPISGHATLYWYQQILGQGPKLLIQFQNNGVVDDSQLPKDRFSAERLKGVDSTLKIQPAKLEDSAVYLCASSPRGTGNTEAFFGQGTRLTVV.

The chain has TRBV5-5 and TRBJ2-7; D might be TRBD2 (6 bases). Germline values: CDR1 SGHKS, CDR2 YYEKEE (reference sequence). The CDR3 has 14 residues. Deletions cut 0 bases from V and 3 bases from J, with 10 bases between. The CDR3 spells CASSLASSGYEQYF. CDR3 nucleotides: TGTGCCAGCAGCTTGGCTAGTAGCGGCTACGAGCAGTACTTC.

The rearrangement uses TRBV5-1 and TRBJ2-5, with D maybe TRBD2 (6 bases). V gave up 0 bases and J gave up 0 bases, with 15 bases separating them. The germline gives CDR1 SGHRS, CDR2 YFSETQ. CDR3 length: 17 amino acids. CDR3 coding DNA: TGCGCCAGCAGCTTGGCCGCGGGACTCCCCTACCAAGAGACCCAGTACTTC. It translates to CASSLAAGLPYQETQYF.

The chain links TRBV19 to TRBJ2-1; 7 nucleotides agree with TRBD2. Unmatched junction bases numbered 5, after V lost 1 base and J lost 8 bases. The germline gives CDR1 LNHDA, CDR2 SQIVND (reference sequence). The CDR3 consists of 14 residues. The CDR3 nucleotides read TGTGCCAGTAGTATAGGCGGGAGTGACGATGAGCAGTTCTTC. The encoded protein is CASSIGGSDDEQFF.

Remarks on this clone: One end of the junction does not line up with germline, which may come from a read error. The rearrangement joins TRBV3-1 (or the pseudogene TRBV3-2) to TRBJ1-5; 10 bases match TRBD1. CDR1 is LGHDT and CDR2 is YNNKEL in the germline V gene (reference sequence). CDR3 length equals 16 residues. The CDR3 here is CASSQGDRGGNQPQHF. CDR3 in DNA: TGTGCCAGCAGTCAAGGGGACAGGGGAGGCAATCAGCCCCAGCATTTT.

The chain employs TRBV29-1 and TRBJ2-6; possibly TRBD1 for D (6 bases). The germline V gene encodes CDR1 SQVTM and CDR2 ANQGSEA. V dropped 6 bases and J dropped 1 base, with 13 bases sitting between them. CDR3 length: 15 amino acids. CDR3 DNA sequence: TGCAGCGTCCTACAGGGTTTGTCTGGGGCCAACGTCCTGACTTTC. This codes for CSVLQGLSGANVLTF. Full variable domain (rest looked up from reference TRBV29-1 and TRBJ2-6): SAVISQKPSRDICQRGTSLTIQCQVDSQVTMMFWYRQQPGQSLTLIATANQGSEATYESGFVIDKFPISRPNLTFSTLTVSNMSPEDSSIYLCSVLQGLSGANVLTFGAGSRLTVL.

Details on this clone: At one end, the junction sequence differs from germline, possibly due to a read error. This rearrangement joins TRBV7-7 to TRBJ2-2, with 11 nucleotides matching TRBD2. The CDR3 is 18 amino acids. Looked up from germline, CDR1 is SSHAT and CDR2 is FNYEAQ (reference sequence). CDR3 in amino acids: CASSLEGGLAVNTGELFF. CDR3 DNA sequence: TGTGCTAGCAGCTTAGAGGGGGGACTAGCGGTTAACACCGGGGAGCTGTTTTTT.

V is TRBV19 and J is TRBJ2-1; D possibly corresponds to TRBD2 (5 bases). Per the germline V gene, CDR1 is LNHDA and CDR2 is SQIVND (reference sequence). The CDR3 contains 16 residues. Trimming cost V 1 base and J 4 bases, with 14 bases left between them. Here the CDR3 DNA reads TGTGCCAGTAGTATAGGAGGTGGGCGGACTTACAATGAGCAGTTCTTC. As protein: CASSIGGGRTYNEQFF.

This sequence joins TRBV12-3 or TRBV12-4 and TRBJ1-5, with 10 bases fitting TRBD1. The CDR3 contains 13 residues. With 6 bases clipped from V and 5 bases from J, the junction kept 1 base outside the gene matches. CDR3 DNA sequence: TGTGCCAGCAGCGGACAGGGGGATCAGCCCCAGCATTTT. Protein: CASSGQGDQPQHF.

This chain links TRBV4-1 with TRBJ1-1, with 7 bases identical to TRBD1. Looked up from germline, CDR1 is MGHRA and CDR2 is YSYEKL. The CDR3 runs 15 residues. Trimming took 0 bases from V and 5 from J; bases not matched to a gene: 6. Written as DNA, the CDR3 is TGCGCCAGCAGCCAAGATATACTCAGGGGGACTGAAGCTTTCTTT. Translated, it gives CASSQDILRGTEAFF.

This clone has just one count. V usage is TRBV24-1 and J usage is TRBJ1-5; 7 bases map to TRBD1. This CDR3 is 16 amino acids long. J was trimmed by 1 base and V by 6 bases; bases with no gene match: 8. Germline lookup yields CDR1 KGHDR and CDR2 SFDVKD. CDR3 DNA: TGTGCCACCAGTCTAGACAGGGTAAGGAGCAATCAGCCCCAGCATTTT. It is translated as CATSLDRVRSNQPQHF.

This sequence joins TRBV4-1 and TRBJ1-6; D is unclear. Trimming left V 4 bases short and J 0 bases short, with 10 bases between. This CDR3 is 16 amino acids long. Germline CDR1 is MGHRA and CDR2 is YSYEKL. CDR3 nucleotides: TGCGCCAGCAGCCCGACGGGGAGCTCCTATAATTCACCCCTCCACTTT. This sequence encodes CASSPTGSSYNSPLHF.

This clone was detected only a few times. V and J are TRBV5-1 and TRBJ2-7; TRBD1 agrees at 9 bases. Germline V gene sequence: CDR1 SGHRS, CDR2 YFSETQ. This CDR3 comprises 14 residues. V gave up 4 bases and J gave up 2 bases; unmatched junction bases: 4. The CDR3 loop is CASSTGQGTYEQYF. In nucleotides, the CDR3 is TGCGCCAGCAGCACGGGACAGGGCACCTACGAGCAGTACTTC.

The rearrangement uses TRBV5-6 and TRBJ1-2, with D unresolved. The CDR3 covers 13 residues. V dropped 4 bases and J dropped 1 base, with 8 bases sitting between them. Germline-derived CDR1 and CDR2 are SGHDT and YYEEEE. CDR3 sequence: CASSPTHNYGYTF. The CDR3 DNA reads TGTGCCAGCAGCCCGACTCATAACTATGGCTACACCTTC.

This clone has only one observation. The V call is TRBV29-1, the J call TRBJ2-5, with a weak D call TRBD1 (6 bases). CDR1 is SQVTM, CDR2 ANQGSEA, per germline. The CDR3 is 11 amino acids. Between the trimmed V and J ends, which lost 6 bases and 5 bases, there was a span of 10 bases. Here the CDR3 reads CSVDRTETQYF. In DNA form, the CDR3 reads TGCAGCGTCGACAGGACTGAGACCCAGTACTTC.